This T cell receptor (beta chain) was observed in a study of shared clonotypes between healthy human individuals. Study results and limitations: Several donors held about 4.6% of naive CD4 clonotypes in common. Generation of non-shared clonotypes was less probable than generation of clonotypes shared by all four donors.

The CDR3 length is 17 residues. Trimming cost V 0 bases and J 2 bases, with 16 bases left between them. CDR1 is SNHLY, CDR2 FYNNEI, per germline. Regarding this clone: Its antigen remains unknown.

Genomic DNA (from each subset) was split evenly across several immunoSEQ plates. Each PCR replicate from the sorted subsets contained 200 to 250 ng DNA, which is some 32,000 T cell genomes. The data were produced by immunoSEQ multiplex PCR, yet TCRdb's version contains in-frame clones alone and is incomplete. Found here are around 2,000,000 clones, around 95% of them singletons; the top ten hold 0.1% to 0.15%. The specimen was naive CD4+ T cells sorted from blood. Stated subset: CD45RA+ positively selected. The chain links TRBV2 to TRBJ2-5; D possibly uses TRBD1 or TRBD2 (7 bases each). The TCR sequence derives from a man aged 18 to 29 in good health. Written as DNA, the CDR3 is TGTGCCAGCAGTGAAGCGCTGGCAGGGGGGGATCAAGAGACCCAGTACTTC. It translates to CASSEALAGGDQETQYF.